The T cell receptor (beta chain) under discussion was sequenced for a study of blood T cell repertoires in COVID-19. As for the study in general: Sample material is recorded as cDNA or gDNA derived from T cells, B-cell-depleted T cells, or PBMCs.

The study drew participants aged about 18 to 90 years from roughly 25 US areas. Germline-derived CDR1 and CDR2 are SGHRS and YFSETQ. The CDR3 contains 13 residues. Trimming pared 4 bases from V and 12 bases from J, leaving 17 bases between. Per the authors' pipeline: Reference gene primer amplification in the assay estimated nucleated cell counts. Sequenced by immunoSEQ multiplex PCR; TCRdb stores in-frame clones only, minus some. The DNA was the basis for D and trimming; V, J and clone size are from that table. The sample records fewer than 500,000 clones, approximately 87% being singletons. J is TRBJ2-1 and V is TRBV5-1, with D possibly matching TRBD2 (6 bases). Source material: PBMCs or T cells enriched from blood (not recorded which). The TCR was taken from a woman under 40 with acute COVID-19. The CDR3, as DNA: TGCGCCAGCAGCATCATGGAGGGGCCGGGGCAGTTCTTC. This sequence encodes CASSIMEGPGQFF. Full variable domain (remainder filled in from reference TRBV5-1 and TRBJ2-1): KAGVTQTPRYLIKTRGQQVTLSCSPISGHRSVSWYQQTPGQGLQFLFEYFSETQRNKGNFPGRFSGRQFSNSRSEMNVSTLELGDSALYLCASSIMEGPGQFFGPGTRLTVL.